The 15 T cell receptor beta chains presented below share a single source sample, sequenced in a study of T cells in women clearing cervical HPV infection. Clones were sequenced by immunoSEQ multiplex PCR, and TCRdb holds only the in-frame ones, with some missing. The sample has over 45,000 clones. The material sequenced was blood buffy coat. These receptors were obtained from a woman between 18 and 70 years old with a cervical HPV16 infection that either progressed to CIN3+ or cleared (not recorded which).

As regards this clone: The read terminates 3 residues before the CDR3 end, so the remaining end is supplied by the germline J gene. This chain joins TRBV5-1 and TRBJ1-4; TRBD1 is a possible D gene (6 bases). Trimming pared 0 bases from V and 5 bases from J, leaving 11 bases between. Germline CDR1 and CDR2: SGHRS and YFSETQ. This CDR3 contains 15 residues. The sequenced part of the CDR3 DNA is TGCGCCAGCAGCTTGGCCGGGGACATGAATGAAAAA. It encodes CASSLAGDMNEK. In full, the CDR3 reads CASSLAGDMNEKLFF.

Notes on this clone: The CDR3 is cut off 3 residues early in the read; its end comes from the germline J gene. The rearrangement uses TRBV5-1 and TRBJ1-2; a possible D gene is TRBD1 (6 bases). The germline gives CDR1 SGHRS, CDR2 YFSETQ. This CDR3 has 14 amino acids. CDR3 DNA, as far as it was read: TGCGCCAGCAGCTTGGGTGGACAGCAAGAGACC. Translation: CASSLGGQQET. The entire CDR3 protein is CASSLGGQQETYTF.

With respect to this clone: The CDR3 extends 3 residues past the end of the read, so its final part is completed from the germline J gene. The genes are TRBV7-6 and TRBJ2-5; D uncertain. This CDR3 has 14 amino acids. V lost 5 bases, J lost 5 bases, and 15 bases lay in between. The germline V gene encodes CDR1 SGHVS and CDR2 FNYEAQ. The CDR3: CASSRRSFGETQYF. The DNA read from the CDR3 is TGTGCCAGCAGCCGGCGTAGTTTCGGGGAGACC.

Of note for this clone: The CDR3 end falls 3 residues outside the read, so it is completed with the germline J gene. The chain uses TRBV19 and TRBJ1-5, with TRBD1 as a possible D gene (5 bases). The V end was cut by 7 bases, the J end by 6 bases, with 16 bases between. Germline values: CDR1 LNHDA, CDR2 SQIVND (reference sequence). This CDR3 has 14 residues. CDR3 bases read: TGTGCCAGTAAAGCCCCCCGGGGGTTTCAGCCC. As protein: CASKAPRGFQP. The CDR3 in its entirety is CASKAPRGFQPQHF.

Comment on this clone: The read is 3 residues too short to cover the CDR3 end, so that end is filled in from the germline J gene. The chain is built from TRBV20-1 and TRBJ2-3; tentatively, D is TRBD1 (6 bases). CDR1 is DFQATT and CDR2 is SNEGSKA in the germline V gene (reference sequence). V shed 1 base and J shed 2 bases, with 10 bases lying between them. The CDR3 contains 14 residues. The CDR3 here is CSARGTEITDTQYF. CDR3 DNA (partial): TGCAGTGCTAGAGGGACAGAGATCACAGATACG.

Comment on this clone: The read finishes 3 residues shy of the CDR3 end, and the germline J gene is used to complete it. This chain links TRBV7-2 with TRBJ2-7; D possibly corresponds to TRBD1 (5 bases). Trimming stripped 2 bases from V and 3 bases from J, with 14 bases between. The CDR3 extends over 15 amino acids. Germline lookup yields CDR1 SGHTA and CDR2 FQGNSA. The part of the CDR3 DNA that was read is TGTGCCAGCAGCTTACAGGGAATGGTTAGCTACGAG. Encoded protein: CASSLQGMVSYE. The CDR3 as a whole reads CASSLQGMVSYEQYF.

A word on this clone: The read falls 3 residues short of the CDR3 end, and the missing part is taken from the germline J gene. The chain links TRBV12-5 to TRBJ2-5; D is undetermined. The V and J ends lost 5 bases and 0 bases respectively, with 4 bases between them. The CDR3 length is 12 residues. CDR1 and CDR2 from the germline V gene are LGHNT and FRNRAP. The sequenced CDR3 bases are TGTGCTAGTGGTATCAACCAAGAGACC. It specifies CASGINQET. The full-length CDR3 reads as CASGINQETQYF.

Worth noting for this clone: The read comes to an end 3 residues before the CDR3 does, leaving the germline J gene to fill in the end. This chain connects TRBV5-1 to TRBJ2-3; D might be TRBD1 (6 bases). The CDR3 contains 15 residues. Germline CDR1 SGHRS, CDR2 YFSETQ. Incomplete CDR3 DNA: TGCGCCAGCAGCCCTGACCCGACAGGTAATCAGCCG. This gives the protein CASSPDPTGNQP. The complete CDR3 sequence is CASSPDPTGNQPQYF.

On this clone: Sequencing ends 3 residues short of the CDR3 end; the germline J gene provides the rest. The V and J genes are TRBV10-1 and TRBJ2-7, with 12 bases fitting TRBD2. V shed 4 bases, J shed 5 bases, and the junction held 6 bases outside the gene matches. The CDR3 has 15 amino acids. Germline V gives CDR1 WNHNN, CDR2 SYGVQD (reference sequence). CDR3 bases read: TGCGCCAGCAGTGGGACTAGCGGGGCTCTCCACGAG. It encodes CASSGTSGALHE. The entire CDR3 reads CASSGTSGALHEQYF.

As regards this clone: The read finishes 3 residues shy of the CDR3 end, and the germline J gene is used to complete it. The chain joins TRBV18 to TRBJ2-2; maybe TRBD2 (5 bases). Germline V gives CDR1 KGHSH, CDR2 LQKENI. V lost 2 bases, J lost 4 bases, and 11 bases lay in between. This CDR3 region has 15 residues. CDR3 DNA, as far as it was read: TGTGCCAGCTCACCAAGTCCAGGAGGCACCGGGGAG. Translation gives CASSPSPGGTGE. The entire CDR3 is CASSPSPGGTGELFF. Complete variable domain (other parts from reference TRBV18 and TRBJ2-2): NAGVMQNPRHLVRRRGQEARLRCSPMKGHSHVYWYRQLPEEGLKFMVYLQKENIIDESGMPKERFSAEFPKEGPSILRIQQVVRGDSAAYFCASSPSPGGTGELFFGEGSRLTVL.

Concerning this clone itself: The sequence runs out 3 residues before the end of the CDR3; the remainder is reconstructed from the germline J gene. V usage is TRBV7-8 and J usage is TRBJ2-1; no clear D. Per the germline V gene, CDR1 is SGHVS and CDR2 is FQNEAQ. The CDR3 has 12 amino acids. The V and J ends lost 3 bases and 3 bases respectively, with 3 bases between them. The sequenced CDR3 bases are TGTGCCAGCAGCTTTAACTACAATGAG. Translated, it gives CASSFNYNE. In full, the CDR3 reads CASSFNYNEQFF.

To note about this clone: From the germline J gene comes the end of the CDR3, since the read stops 3 residues before it. The chain carries TRBV19 and TRBJ2-3; D gene uncertain. The length of the CDR3 is 12 residues. V dropped 4 bases and J dropped 8 bases, with 10 bases sitting between them. CDR1 is LNHDA and CDR2 is SQIVND in the germline V gene (reference sequence). The part of the CDR3 DNA that was read is TGTGCCAGTAGTAACAGCCCTATTACG. This sequence encodes CASSNSPIT. The whole CDR3 reads CASSNSPITQYF. Full variable domain (remainder filled in from reference TRBV19 and TRBJ2-3): DGGITQSPKYLFRKEGQNVTLSCEQNLNHDAMYWYRQDPGQGLRLIYYSQIVNDFQKGDIAEGYSVSREKKESFPLTVTSAQKNPTAFYLCASSNSPITQYFGPGTRLTVL.

Points on this clone: Read sequence stops 3 residues before the CDR3 end, and the germline J gene provides the missing end. The chain combines TRBV20-1 with TRBJ1-3, with 8 bases aligning to TRBD1. Germline loops: CDR1 DFQATT, CDR2 SNEGSKA (reference sequence). Trimming took 4 bases from V and 4 from J; bases not matched to a gene: 12. The length of the CDR3 is 16 residues. CDR3 region: CSAKDREMVRGNTIYF. The covered CDR3 bases are TGCAGTGCTAAGGACAGGGAGATGGTGAGAGGAAACACC.

Comment on this clone: The read comes to an end 3 residues before the CDR3 does, leaving the germline J gene to fill in the end. The rearrangement joins TRBV11-2 to TRBJ2-2; TRBD1 matches at 8 bases. The CDR3 runs 15 residues. Germline assignment: CDR1 SGHAT and CDR2 FQNNGV. V was clipped by 1 base and J by 5 bases; unmatched bases: 3. The covered CDR3 bases are TGTGCCAGCAGCTTAGTTGGACAGGGTACCGGGGAG. Its protein product is CASSLVGQGTGE. The whole CDR3 sequence is CASSLVGQGTGELFF.

About this clone: From the germline J gene comes the end of the CDR3, since the read stops 3 residues before it. J is TRBJ2-3 and V is TRBV6-1; 11 nucleotides align to TRBD1. There are 15 residues in the CDR3. V was clipped by 1 base and J by 7 bases; unmatched bases: 4. The germline V gene has CDR1 MNHNS and CDR2 SASEGT. CDR3: CASSEGTGGMYTQYF. CDR3 DNA (partial): TGTGCCAGCAGTGAAGGGACAGGGGGCATGTATACG.